Listed below are T cell receptor beta chains from one sample, sequenced in a study of T cell responses to AZD1222 COVID-19 vaccine. Sequencing used immunoSEQ multiplex PCR; TCRdb keeps in-frame clones, though not all of them. The sample yields 120,000 or so clones, roughly 89% seen once. Source: peripheral blood, taken 28 days after the second AZD1222 dose. These receptors were obtained from an adult who received the AZD1222 COVID-19 vaccine. CDR3s include the opening cysteine and the closing phenylalanine or tryptophan. The order of the fields is CDR3 length, clone size, D gene, J gene, V gene, CDR3 protein, CDR3 DNA. D genes are given only for firm matches. Clone size, where shown, is once, few, many, or a class for clones that have expanded.

cdr3_length: 16
clone_size: few
d_call: -
j_call: TRBJ1-6
v_call: TRBV5-4
cdr3_aa: CASSPKQGRNNSPLHF
cdr3_nt: TGTGCCAGCAGCCCGAAACAGGGCAGGAATAATTCACCCCTCCACTTT

cdr3_length: 15
clone_size: once
d_call: TRBD1
j_call: TRBJ2-7
v_call: TRBV11-2
cdr3_aa: CASSLLGQVPLEQYF
cdr3_nt: TGTGCCAGCAGCCTGCTAGGACAGGTTCCCCTCGAGCAGTACTTC

cdr3_length: 16
clone_size: -
d_call: -
j_call: TRBJ1-3
v_call: TRBV5-6
cdr3_aa: CASSLLVDSSGNTIYF
cdr3_nt: TGTGCCAGCAGCTTGTTAGTAGACAGCTCTGGAAACACCATATATTTT

cdr3_length: 16
clone_size: -
d_call: TRBD2
j_call: TRBJ2-1
v_call: TRBV28
cdr3_aa: CATSTLTSGSRGEQFF
cdr3_nt: TGTGCCACCTCAACATTGACTAGCGGGAGTCGGGGTGAGCAGTTCTTC

cdr3_length: 15
clone_size: once
d_call: TRBD2
j_call: TRBJ2-7
v_call: TRBV28
cdr3_aa: CASSSGLAGGGEQYF
cdr3_nt: TGTGCCAGCAGTTCGGGACTAGCGGGAGGGGGCGAGCAGTACTTC

cdr3_length: 16
clone_size: -
d_call: -
j_call: TRBJ2-7
v_call: TRBV5-1
cdr3_aa: CASSLGMDSPTGEQYF
cdr3_nt: TGCGCCAGCAGCTTGGGGATGGATTCCCCGACGGGCGAGCAGTACTTC

cdr3_length: 14
clone_size: -
d_call: -
j_call: TRBJ1-5
v_call: TRBV6-5
cdr3_aa: CASRAAAYNQPQHF
cdr3_nt: TGTGCCAGCAGGGCCGCGGCGTACAATCAGCCCCAGCATTTT

cdr3_length: 15
clone_size: -
d_call: -
j_call: TRBJ1-2
v_call: TRBV28
cdr3_aa: CASSLYQGGLGGYTF
cdr3_nt: TGTGCCAGCAGTTTATACCAGGGCGGTCTTGGTGGCTACACCTTC

cdr3_length: 17
clone_size: -
d_call: TRBD2
j_call: TRBJ2-2
v_call: TRBV28
cdr3_aa: CASRPLTSGSMTGELFF
cdr3_nt: TGTGCCAGCAGGCCCCTCACTAGCGGGAGTATGACCGGGGAGCTGTTTTTT

cdr3_length: 17
clone_size: -
d_call: -
j_call: TRBJ2-1
v_call: TRBV27
cdr3_aa: CASSLYASAQEGNEQFF
cdr3_nt: TGTGCCAGCAGTTTATACGCTAGCGCCCAAGAGGGCAATGAGCAGTTCTTC

cdr3_length: 13
clone_size: -
d_call: TRBD1
j_call: TRBJ1-1
v_call: TRBV30
cdr3_aa: CAWSNPGGAAAFF
cdr3_nt: TGTGCCTGGAGTAATCCAGGGGGCGCGGCAGCTTTCTTT